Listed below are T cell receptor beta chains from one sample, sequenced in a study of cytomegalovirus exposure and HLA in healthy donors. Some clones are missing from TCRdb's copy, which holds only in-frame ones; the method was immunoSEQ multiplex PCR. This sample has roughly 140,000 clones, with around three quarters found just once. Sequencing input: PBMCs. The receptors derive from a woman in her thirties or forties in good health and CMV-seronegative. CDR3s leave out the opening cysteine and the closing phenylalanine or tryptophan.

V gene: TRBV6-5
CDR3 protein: ASSALGQGQY

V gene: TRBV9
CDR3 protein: ASSLLDQTGDYYGYT

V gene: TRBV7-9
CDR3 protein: ASSSGGGNEQF

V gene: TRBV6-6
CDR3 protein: ASTTGVRDTQY

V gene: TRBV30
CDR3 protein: ACQIRGAPSYGYT

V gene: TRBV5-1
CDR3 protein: ASSFENGPYEQY

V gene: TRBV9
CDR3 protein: ASSVGGTGGKYGYT

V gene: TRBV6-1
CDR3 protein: ASFFAGEGTDTQY

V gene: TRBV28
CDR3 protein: ASRSGSARCY

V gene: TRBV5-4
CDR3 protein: ASSWGLAGGVGKETQY

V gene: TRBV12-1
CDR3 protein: ASRLRGTAVPYEQY

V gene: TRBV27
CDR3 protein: ASSWGQGGYEQY

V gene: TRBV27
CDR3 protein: ASSSLYNEQF

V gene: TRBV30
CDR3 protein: AWSAGGNEQF

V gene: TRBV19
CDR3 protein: ASSYDGTNNQPQH

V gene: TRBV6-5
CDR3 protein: ASSLTYLVGTEAF

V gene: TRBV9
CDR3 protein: ASSPPPGSRGYEQY

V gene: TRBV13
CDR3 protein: ASRNRGRDTQY

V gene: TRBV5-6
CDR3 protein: ASSQQGIGGYT

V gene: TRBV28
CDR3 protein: ASSPTDRGFGETQY

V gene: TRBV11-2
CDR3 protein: ASSQGTVNYGYT

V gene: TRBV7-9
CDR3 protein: SSTGGVNQPQH

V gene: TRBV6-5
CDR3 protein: ASSYSSSSQPQH

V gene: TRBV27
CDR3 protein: ASSLGQGAHTEAF

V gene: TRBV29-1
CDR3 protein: GVRDSQIYGYT

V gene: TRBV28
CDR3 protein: ASSLTLNQPQH

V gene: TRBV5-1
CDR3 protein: ASSLREGPGDTQY

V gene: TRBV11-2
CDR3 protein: ASSLGLPPDTQY

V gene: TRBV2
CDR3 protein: ASSEGTGPTGNTIY

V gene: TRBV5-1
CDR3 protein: ASSLDTSRQATTGELF

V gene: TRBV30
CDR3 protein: AWTGGNTEAF

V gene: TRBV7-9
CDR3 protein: ASSLKRGRSYGYT